Listed below are T cell receptor beta chains from one sample, sequenced in a study of blood T cell repertoires in COVID-19. Assay used: immunoSEQ multiplex PCR; TCRdb lists only in-frame clones, some missing. This sample has tens of thousands of clones, with approximately 91% found just once. The sample taken for sequencing was peripheral blood. These receptors all come from a man between 65 and 85 years old with active COVID-19. The CDR3 runs from the conserved cysteine through the conserved F or W. D genes are given only for firm matches. Expanded clones are given a class, and other clones once, few, many or no size at all.

>TRBV6-5|-|TRBJ2-1|-
CASSFSGTRGNEQFF
TGTGCCAGCAGTTTCTCCGGCACTAGGGGGAATGAGCAGTTCTTC
>TRBV7-9|-|TRBJ1-2|-
CASSLGQDYGYTF
TGTGCCAGCTCTCTGGGGCAGGACTATGGCTACACCTTC
>TRBV27|-|TRBJ2-1|TRBD2
CASSSGTSGRNEQFF
TGTGCCAGCAGCTCCGGGACTAGCGGGAGAAATGAGCAGTTCTTC
>TRBV29-1|-|TRBJ2-1|TRBD2
CSVSGRASNEQFF
TGCAGCGTGAGCGGGAGGGCTTCCAATGAGCAGTTCTTC
>TRBV19|-|TRBJ1-2|TRBD1
CASRDRGRGYTF
TGTGCCAGTAGGGACAGGGGTCGGGGCTACACCTTC
>TRBV4-3|-|TRBJ2-7|-
CASSQDRVGRSYEQYF
TGCGCCAGCAGCCAAGATCGAGTAGGGAGGTCCTACGAGCAGTACTTC
>TRBV5-4|-|TRBJ1-6|-
CASSLTTDPNSPLHF
TGTGCCAGCAGCCTGACGACAGACCCTAATTCACCCCTCCACTTT
>TRBV28|-|TRBJ2-7|-
CASSLWGAAYEQYF
TGTGCCAGCAGTTTGTGGGGAGCAGCCTACGAGCAGTACTTC
>TRBV5-4|-|TRBJ2-3|TRBD2
CASSLRDYLTDTQYF
TGTGCCAGCAGCCTCCGGGACTACCTCACAGATACGCAGTATTTT
>TRBV19|-|TRBJ2-7|-
CASSFAGKNYEQYF
TGTGCCAGTAGTTTTGCGGGAAAGAACTACGAGCAGTACTTC
>TRBV18|-|TRBJ1-2|TRBD1
CASSRFQDRETNGYTF
TGTGCCAGCTCACGATTTCAAGACAGGGAGACAAATGGCTACACCTTC
>TRBV24-1|-|TRBJ2-1|TRBD2
CATSGMAGGPDEQFF
TGTGCCACCAGTGGTATGGCGGGAGGGCCGGATGAGCAGTTCTTC
>TRBV7-2|-|TRBJ1-3|TRBD1
CASSLYRGSENTIYF
TGTGCCAGCAGCTTATACAGGGGTAGTGAAAACACCATATATTTT
>TRBV6-2/TRBV6-3|-|TRBJ2-2|TRBD2
CASSYSVSGRPGNGELFF
TGTGCCAGCAGTTACTCGGTTAGCGGGAGGCCAGGGAACGGGGAGCTGTTTTTT
>TRBV28|once|TRBJ1-2|TRBD1
CASSPLGQGEFFYGYTF
TGTGCCAGCAGTCCTCTAGGACAGGGGGAGTTCTTCTATGGCTACACCTTC
>TRBV5-1|-|TRBJ2-2|-
CASSLVAENTGELFF
TGCGCCAGCAGCTTGGTAGCGGAAAACACCGGGGAGCTGTTTTTT
>TRBV7-9|-|TRBJ2-3|TRBD2
CASSSGLAGNTDTQYF
TGTGCCAGCAGCTCCGGACTAGCGGGAAACACAGATACGCAGTATTTT